One and the same sample provided the 32 T cell receptor beta chains below, sequenced in a study of blood T cell repertoires in COVID-19. The table came from immunoSEQ multiplex PCR; TCRdb's copy has only in-frame clones and leaves some out. This table holds 200,000 to 300,000 clones, about 82% found once. The material sequenced was peripheral blood. The receptors stem from a woman aged 55-69 years with active or convalescent COVID-19.

V usage is TRBV18 and J usage is TRBJ2-2, with TRBD1 matching 7 bases. Germline assignment: CDR1 KGHSH and CDR2 LQKENI. V gave up 10 bases and J gave up 3 bases; unmatched junction bases: 11. The CDR3 spans 15 residues. CDR3 region: CATRTGQIYTGELFF. CDR3 in DNA: TGTGCCACCCGGACGGGACAGATCTACACCGGGGAGCTGTTTTTT.

This clone was recorded once. J is TRBJ2-7 and V is TRBV7-6; 9 nucleotides line up with TRBD1. The germline CDR1 and CDR2 sequences are SGHVS and FNYEAQ. The ends lost 2 bases at V and 3 bases at J; junction bases unmatched: 14. The CDR3 consists of 18 residues. This CDR3 is CASSLPGTGPKGSYEQYF. The CDR3 DNA follows: TGTGCCAGCAGCTTACCCGGGACAGGGCCAAAGGGGAGCTACGAGCAGTACTTC. Variable domain in full (rest from reference TRBV7-6 and TRBJ2-7): GAGVSQSPRYKVTKRGQDVALRCDPISGHVSLYWYRQALGQGPEFLTYFNYEAQQDKSGLPNDRFSAERPEGSISTLTIQRTEQRDSAMYRCASSLPGTGPKGSYEQYFGPGTRLTVT.

In DNA form, the CDR3 reads TGTGCCAGCACCCTGAGAGAAAATAGCAATCAGCCCCAGCATTTT. Its translation is CASTLRENSNQPQHF. The chain recombines TRBV28 with TRBJ1-5; D is unresolved. The CDR3 is 15 residues long. V lost 7 bases and J 0 bases, leaving 13 bases between the germline ends. The V gene's germline CDR1 is MDHEN and CDR2 SYDVKM. The complete variable domain, with remaining parts taken from reference TRBV28 and TRBJ1-5, reads DVKVTQSSRYLVKRTGEKVFLECVQDMDHENMFWYRQDPGLGLRLIYFSYDVKMKEKGDIPEGYSVSREKKERFSLILESASTNQTSMYLCASTLRENSNQPQHFGDGTRLSIL.

The chain links TRBV9 to TRBJ1-6; no clear D gene. The V end lost 0 bases, the J end lost 7 bases, and 8 bases lay between the germline ends. Germline CDR1 and CDR2: SGDLS and YYNGEE. This CDR3 region has 14 residues. The CDR3, as DNA: TGTGCCAGCAGCGTAGGGAGACGGAATTCACCCCTCCACTTT. Translating gives CASSVGRRNSPLHF.

In nucleotides, the CDR3 is TGTGCCAGCAGTGCCCTAAGTGCAGGGGGAGATCAGCCCCAGCATTTT. Residues: CASSALSAGGDQPQHF. This chain links TRBV6-1 with TRBJ1-5, with 7 bases fitting TRBD1. This CDR3 comprises 16 residues. Germline loops: CDR1 MNHNS, CDR2 SASEGT. Trimming removed 4 bases from V and 5 bases from J; junction bases left unmatched: 11.

This clone was detected once. Other DNA sequences in the same sample also yield this CDR3. The CDR3 region is CASSSTGRYEQYF. The CDR3 DNA reads TGTGCCAGCAGCTCTACAGGGCGATACGAGCAGTACTTC. The chain joins TRBV5-6 to TRBJ2-7; TRBD1 might be the D (6 bases). Trimming removed 3 bases at V and 4 bases at J, with 11 bases between. Germline V CDR1 and CDR2: SGHDT, YYEEEE. The CDR3 is 13 residues long.

This clone has a single count. This chain links TRBV5-1 with TRBJ2-1; 8 nucleotides agree with TRBD2. V lost 0 bases, J lost 1 base, and 3 bases stayed unmatched. Germline CDR1 SGHRS, CDR2 YFSETQ. There are 16 residues in the CDR3. Here the CDR3 reads CASSLGPSGSYNEQFF. The CDR3 region has the DNA TGCGCCAGCAGCTTGGGGCCTAGCGGGTCCTACAATGAGCAGTTCTTC.

The rearrangement joins TRBV3-1 (or the pseudogene TRBV3-2) to TRBJ1-1; weak D call: TRBD1 (6 bases). The germline V gene has CDR1 LGHDT and CDR2 YNNKEL (reference sequence). This CDR3 contains 15 residues. The V end lost 1 base, the J end lost 4 bases, and 13 bases lay between the germline ends. CDR3 DNA sequence: TGTGCCAGCAGCCAAGGAGGGGGTTGGGGCACTGAAGCTTTCTTT. This encodes CASSQGGGWGTEAFF.

This rearrangement joins TRBV19 to TRBJ1-5, with D possibly TRBD1 on 5 matching bases. This CDR3 contains 15 residues. Germline loops: CDR1 LNHDA, CDR2 SQIVND (reference sequence). V was trimmed by 5 bases and J by 5 bases, leaving 16 bases between them. CDR3 sequence reads: CASSRWTSRDQPQHF. The CDR3 DNA sequence: TGTGCCAGTAGTCGGTGGACAAGCAGGGATCAGCCCCAGCATTTT.

This clone was picked up a small number of times. This chain links TRBV28 with TRBJ2-7; TRBD1 agrees at 9 bases. Germline CDR1 is MDHEN and CDR2 is SYDVKM. This CDR3 has 15 amino acids. Unmatched junction bases numbered 6, after V lost 5 bases and J lost 1 base. DNA of the CDR3: TGTGCCAGCAGTCATGCGGGACAGGGTTCCTACGAGCAGTACGTC. Its translation is CASSHAGQGSYEQYV.

The chain couples TRBV27 to TRBJ2-4, with 9 positions matching TRBD1. This CDR3 contains 17 residues. J was trimmed by 7 bases and V by 3 bases; bases with no gene match: 13. The germline CDR1 and CDR2 sequences are MNHEY and SMNVEV (reference sequence). The CDR3 DNA is TGTGCCAGCAGTTTGCCAAGACCGGGACAGGGTATGAACATTCAGTACTTC. It specifies CASSLPRPGQGMNIQYF.

The chain joins TRBV10-3 to TRBJ2-3; 8 nucleotides match TRBD1. This CDR3 region has 15 residues. The V segment lost 5 bases and the J segment 1 base; nucleotides outside the gene matches: 5. Per the germline V gene, CDR1 is ENHRY and CDR2 is SYGVKD. The CDR3 DNA follows: TGTGCCATCAGTCGACAGGGGCTGCGCACAGATACGCAGTATTTT. Encoded protein: CAISRQGLRTDTQYF.

The rearrangement joins TRBV5-4 to TRBJ2-7; D may be TRBD1 (7 bases). The CDR3 runs 16 residues. Germline assignment: CDR1 SGHNT and CDR2 YYREEE (reference sequence). Between the trimmed V and J ends, which lost 6 bases and 7 bases, there was a span of 26 bases. CDR3 protein: CASTLGDGQERGEQYF. The CDR3 bases are TGTGCCAGCACCCTCGGTGATGGACAGGAACGGGGGGAGCAGTACTTC.

The CDR3 bases are TGTGCCAGCAGCTTAGCGACCGGGACAGGCACAGATGGCTACACCTTC. Its translation: CASSLATGTGTDGYTF. This chain links TRBV7-2 with TRBJ1-2; 8 bases map to TRBD1. Germline-derived CDR1 and CDR2 are SGHTA and FQGNSA. The junction had 9 bases not matched to a gene; V was cut back by 0 bases and J by 6 bases. The CDR3 spans 16 residues.

This chain uses TRBV3-1 (or the pseudogene TRBV3-2) with TRBJ2-5; D is perhaps TRBD2 (5 bases). The CDR3 extends over 19 amino acids. CDR1 and CDR2 (germline): LGHDT, YNNKEL (reference sequence). Trimming pared 0 bases from V and 5 bases from J, leaving 25 bases between. For the CDR3, the DNA is TGTGCCAGCAGCCAAGATGAGGGTTTGCGGCCGGCGCCTTGGGAGACCCAGTACTTC. It codes for CASSQDEGLRPAPWETQYF.

This chain joins TRBV19 and TRBJ2-2; D is undetermined. This CDR3 has 14 amino acids. CDR1 is LNHDA, CDR2 SQIVND, per germline (reference sequence). With 10 bases removed from V and 5 bases from J, the gap between germline ends came to 17 bases. The CDR3 reads CATAPRVTTGELFF. CDR3 sequence (DNA): TGTGCCACCGCCCCCCGGGTTACGACCGGGGAGCTGTTTTTT.

The gene calls are TRBV30 and TRBJ1-1; perhaps TRBD1 as D (5 bases). This CDR3 is 14 amino acids long. Deletions cut 0 bases from V and 4 bases from J, with 12 bases between. Germline-derived CDR1 and CDR2 are GTSNPN and SVGIG (reference sequence). The CDR3 DNA is TGTGCCTGGAGTGTACAAGGGGCTGGCACTGAAGCTTTCTTT. It is translated as CAWSVQGAGTEAFF.

The CDR3 spells CASSILPAGGVYEQFF. The CDR3 DNA follows: TGTGCCAGTAGTATCTTACCAGCGGGGGGCGTCTATGAGCAGTTCTTC. The chain is built from TRBV19 and TRBJ2-1; 9 bases are a match to TRBD2. The germline CDR1 and CDR2 sequences are LNHDA and SQIVND (reference sequence). The CDR3 has 16 residues. Unmatched junction bases numbered 11, after V lost 3 bases and J lost 8 bases.

V gene TRBV3-1 (or the pseudogene TRBV3-2) combines with J gene TRBJ2-1; TRBD2 aligns across 9 bases. V was clipped by 2 bases and J by 2 bases; unmatched bases: 1. Germline CDR1 and CDR2: LGHDT and YNNKEL (reference sequence). The CDR3 extends over 15 amino acids. The CDR3 loop is CASSQLAGPYNEQFF. The CDR3 DNA sequence: TGTGCCAGCAGCCAACTAGCGGGACCCTACAATGAGCAGTTCTTC.

This clone was counted once. This chain uses TRBV27 with TRBJ2-7; 7 bases line up with TRBD1. The CDR3 spans 13 residues. The J segment lost 2 bases and the V segment lost 6 bases, leaving 4 bases of the junction unmatched. The V gene's germline CDR1 is MNHEY and CDR2 SMNVEV (reference sequence). CDR3 sequence reads: CASRRQGPYEQYF. In nucleotides, the CDR3 is TGTGCCAGCAGGCGACAGGGCCCCTACGAGCAGTACTTC.

V and J are TRBV6-1 and TRBJ1-4; tentative D call: TRBD1 (5 bases). Germline V lookup: CDR1 MNHNS, CDR2 SASEGT. This CDR3 is 17 amino acids long. The ends were cut back, 3 bases at V and 0 bases at J, with 14 bases in the middle. CDR3 protein: CASSDPRVLTTNEKLFF. The CDR3 DNA is TGTGCCAGCAGTGATCCCAGGGTCCTTACAACTAATGAAAAACTGTTTTTT.

The rearrangement joins TRBV2 to TRBJ1-6; D call uncertain. Trimming left V 0 bases short and J 8 bases short, with 8 bases between. The CDR3 is 14 residues long. CDR1 is SNHLY, CDR2 FYNNEI, per germline. The CDR3 here is CASSEAGPDSPLHF. The DNA of the CDR3 is TGTGCCAGCAGTGAAGCGGGCCCCGATTCACCCCTCCACTTT.

This clone was counted a few times. The chain carries TRBV6-1 and TRBJ1-2; 7 bases align to TRBD1. The V and J ends lost 2 bases and 6 bases, in that order; junction bases with no gene match: 6. In germline, CDR1 is MNHNS, CDR2 SASEGT. The CDR3 runs 14 residues. The CDR3 is CASSELDRVDGYTF. CDR3 in DNA: TGTGCCAGCAGTGAACTTGACAGGGTGGATGGCTACACCTTC.

This clone turned up a few times. The chain joins TRBV7-3 to TRBJ2-3; D is ambiguous. Trimming took 5 bases from V and 2 from J, leaving 11 bases between them. CDR3 length: 14 residues. In germline, CDR1 is SGHTA, CDR2 FQGTGA. The CDR3 sequence: CASSPAYSTDTQYF. The CDR3 coding sequence is TGTGCCAGCAGCCCAGCGTATTCCACAGATACGCAGTATTTT.

The chain couples TRBV5-1 to TRBJ2-5; 7 nucleotides agree with TRBD1. With V trimmed by 4 bases and J by 1 base, 4 bases remained unmatched. Germline CDR1 and CDR2: SGHRS and YFSETQ. This CDR3 contains 14 residues. The CDR3 region is CASSGTVSQETQYF. CDR3 in DNA: TGCGCCAGCAGCGGGACAGTTTCCCAAGAGACCCAGTACTTC.

This chain links TRBV7-9 with TRBJ1-1; TRBD1 might be the D (6 bases). This CDR3 comprises 14 residues. Germline loops: CDR1 SEHNR, CDR2 FQNEAQ (reference sequence). With 1 base removed from V and 6 bases from J, the gap between germline ends came to 12 bases. The CDR3 region has the DNA TGTGCCAGCAGCTTAGGACAGGCTTATTCTGAAGCTTTCTTT. It encodes CASSLGQAYSEAFF.

The chain is built from TRBV3-1 (or the pseudogene TRBV3-2) and TRBJ2-1; TRBD2 matches at 9 bases. Germline V CDR1 and CDR2: LGHDT, YNNKEL (reference sequence). The CDR3 spans 15 residues. The trim removed 0 bases at V and 7 bases at J, leaving 4 bases unmatched. The CDR3 region has the DNA TGTGCCAGCAGCCAAGAGCGGGGGGGCAGGAATGAGCAGTTCTTC. Residues: CASSQERGGRNEQFF.

The V call is TRBV3-1 (or the pseudogene TRBV3-2), the J call TRBJ2-3, with 9 bases aligning to TRBD1. V shed 5 bases, J shed 0 bases, and the junction held 3 bases outside the gene matches. Germline values: CDR1 LGHDT, CDR2 YNNKEL (reference sequence). CDR3 length: 15 amino acids. In DNA form, the CDR3 reads TGTGCCAGCAGCGGGACAGGGACTAGCACAGATACGCAGTATTTT. Translated, it gives CASSGTGTSTDTQYF.

This chain links TRBV7-9 with TRBJ2-1; 7 bases match TRBD2. V lost 1 base, J lost 0 bases, and 9 bases stayed unmatched. CDR1 and CDR2 (germline): SEHNR, FQNEAQ (reference sequence). The CDR3 runs to 18 residues. CDR3 region: CASSLVDLADSSYNEQFF. In DNA, the CDR3 is TGTGCCAGCAGCTTAGTAGATCTAGCGGATAGCTCCTACAATGAGCAGTTCTTC.

V gene TRBV5-5 combines with J gene TRBJ2-1; TRBD2 agrees at 10 bases. The CDR3 totals 15 residues. Germline V lookup: CDR1 SGHKS, CDR2 YYEKEE (reference sequence). V lost 4 bases, J lost 7 bases, and 8 bases stayed unmatched. CDR3 sequence (DNA): TGTGCCAGCAGCCCTGGGACTAGCGTAGAGAATGAGCAGTTCTTC. It is translated as CASSPGTSVENEQFF.

The V call is TRBV6-5, the J call TRBJ1-5; no definite D call. CDR3 size: 13 residues. Trimming cost V 8 bases and J 3 bases, with 11 bases left between them. The germline CDR1 and CDR2 sequences are MNHEY and SVGAGI. CDR3 sequence: CASSSRNNQPQHF. The CDR3, as DNA: TGTGCCAGCTCCAGCAGGAACAATCAGCCCCAGCATTTT.

A word on this clone: One end of the junction is discordant with germline, which a read error may explain. CDR3 in amino acids: CASSLGGHNEQFF. The CDR3, as DNA: TGTGCCAGCAGTTTGGGCGGTCACAATGAGCAGTTCTTC. The genes are TRBV5-4 and TRBJ2-1, with D unresolved. CDR1 is SGHNT and CDR2 is YYREEE in the germline V gene (reference sequence). This CDR3 has 13 amino acids.